This T cell receptor beta chain was documented in a study of blood T cells in healthy people across ages. About the study: Capture via template switching afforded approximately one barcoded beta molecule per two T cells.

Next came a second PCR, run for 7 to 11 cycles, which used a sample-barcoded 5' primer along with a J-beta primer mix. TCRdb independently ran MiXCR on the 5' RACE reads; one entry per CDR3 protein. The profile covers 1.5 million to 2 million distinct CDR3 sequences, with around half appearing a single time and about 2.1% taken by the ten largest. CDR3 length: 14 amino acids. The germline V gene has CDR1 SGHAT and CDR2 FQNNGV. The V gene end was trimmed by 5 bases and the J gene end by 5 bases; junction bases not matched to a gene: 8. This sequence originates from a woman in her 40s in good health. Sequenced input: blood. This chain uses TRBV11-2 with TRBJ1-2, with TRBD1 matching 7 bases. CDR3 DNA: TGTGCCAGCAGCCCAACTCAGGGGGGGTATGGCTACACCTTC. Translating gives CASSPTQGGYGYTF.